These 32 T cell receptor beta chains were all obtained from the same sample, sequenced in a study of T cells after yellow fever vaccination. TCRdb reanalysed the 5' RACE reads using MiXCR and keeps one entry per CDR3 protein. In the table there are around 310,000 distinct CDR3 sequences, 3.5% to 4.5% of which are singletons. The sequencing used PBMCs, collected 15 days after the yellow fever booster vaccination. The receptors originated from a man younger than 30 who received the YFV17D yellow fever vaccine.

In this sample, this clonotype turned up many times. DNA for the CDR3: TGCAGTGCTAGCCGGGCCGGGGCTAATGAAAAACTGTTTTTT. It translates to CSASRAGANEKLFF. This sequence joins TRBV20-1 and TRBJ1-4; no definite D call. The CDR3 extends over 14 amino acids. In germline, CDR1 is DFQATT, CDR2 SNEGSKA (reference sequence). Between the trimmed V and J ends, which lost 3 bases and 3 bases, there was a span of 11 bases.

This clonotype was seen a few times. The chain couples TRBV5-1 to TRBJ2-3, with D unclear. CDR3 length: 12 amino acids. Trimming shortened V by 6 bases and J by 1 base, and 6 bases separated the two germline ends. From germline, CDR1 is SGHRS and CDR2 YFSETQ. CDR3 loop: CASNRGTDTQYF. The CDR3 DNA reads TGCGCCAGCAATCGCGGCACAGATACGCAGTATTTT.

This clonotype was seen only a few times. This chain joins TRBV20-1 and TRBJ1-1; D ambiguous. The CDR3 totals 15 residues. The V gene's germline CDR1 is DFQATT and CDR2 SNEGSKA (reference sequence). The V gene lost 5 bases and the J gene lost 3 bases, with 19 bases spanning the gap. The CDR3 sequence: CSAAPGPKADTEAFF. The CDR3 nucleotides are TGCAGTGCTGCGCCGGGCCCTAAAGCGGACACTGAAGCTTTCTTT.

This clonotype was picked up many times. The V and J genes are TRBV19 and TRBJ1-1; 8 bases match TRBD1. The CDR3 contains 13 residues. Per the germline V gene, CDR1 is LNHDA and CDR2 is SQIVND (reference sequence). V shed 1 base, J shed 9 bases, and the junction held 4 bases outside the gene matches. Here the CDR3 DNA reads TGTGCCAGTAGTATAGCCGGACAGGGAAAAGCTTTCTTT. Amino acids: CASSIAGQGKAFF.

This clonotype was detected a few times. The chain employs TRBV5-4 and TRBJ2-5; D is ambiguous. The V gene lost 1 base and the J gene lost 2 bases, with 24 bases spanning the gap. This CDR3 is 19 amino acids long. Germline V lookup: CDR1 SGHNT, CDR2 YYREEE (reference sequence). The CDR3 DNA reads TGTGCCAGCAGCTTGCTCTCAGAGATTAGCTTGATGGGTCAAGAGACCCAGTACTTC. Protein sequence: CASSLLSEISLMGQETQYF.

This clonotype was recorded many times. The CDR3 loop reads CASSPWTGEKLFF. CDR3 DNA sequence: TGTGCCAGCAGCCCTTGGACCGGGGAAAAACTGTTTTTT. The chain recombines TRBV7-9 with TRBJ1-4; D unclear. The length of the CDR3 is 13 residues. V was clipped by 5 bases and J by 8 bases, with 12 bases between them. CDR1 and CDR2 (germline): SEHNR, FQNEAQ (reference sequence).

This clonotype came up many times. The chain has TRBV5-1 and TRBJ2-1; D remains unclear. This CDR3 is 14 amino acids long. Germline V lookup: CDR1 SGHRS, CDR2 YFSETQ. The V end was cut by 2 bases, the J end by 1 base, with 7 bases between. This CDR3 is CASSFAESYNEQFF. The CDR3 nucleotides are TGCGCCAGCAGCTTCGCGGAGTCCTACAATGAGCAGTTCTTC.

J is TRBJ2-2 and V is TRBV12-3 or TRBV12-4; D is unclear. Trimming left V 5 bases short and J 6 bases short, with 13 bases between. The CDR3 contains 14 residues. The CDR3 bases are TGTGCCAGCAGTGCCCGAACTATCGCCGGGGAGCTGTTTTTT. As protein: CASSARTIAGELFF.

The V and J genes are TRBV19 and TRBJ2-1; D might be TRBD2 (5 bases). Germline CDR1 is LNHDA and CDR2 is SQIVND (reference sequence). Trimming pared 8 bases from V and 1 base from J, leaving 15 bases between. The CDR3 spans 15 residues. As DNA, the CDR3 is TGTGCCAGTGGGTGGGGAGAGACTTCCTACAATGAGCAGTTCTTC. Its protein is CASGWGETSYNEQFF.

This clonotype was picked up a small number of times. This chain uses TRBV10-3 with TRBJ1-5; possibly TRBD1 for D (6 bases). Trimming took 6 bases from V and 1 from J, leaving 10 bases between them. The germline CDR1 and CDR2 sequences are ENHRY and SYGVKD. This CDR3 contains 14 residues. The CDR3 bases are TGTGCCATCAGCAGGACAGAAAGCAATCAGCCCCAGCATTTT. It translates to CAISRTESNQPQHF.

This clonotype was counted a few times. The chain has TRBV10-3 and TRBJ2-3; 15 bases match TRBD2. From germline, CDR1 is ENHRY and CDR2 SYGVKD. The CDR3 runs 15 residues. V lost 10 bases, J lost 3 bases, and 5 bases stayed unmatched. CDR3 region: CATRTSGGGTDTQYF. CDR3 DNA: TGTGCCACCCGGACTAGCGGGGGGGGAACAGATACGCAGTATTTT.

The chain has TRBV2 and TRBJ2-4, with D perhaps matching TRBD2 (5 bases). Trimming took off 3 bases at V and 1 base at J, with 13 bases between the two ends. Germline values: CDR1 SNHLY, CDR2 FYNNEI. This CDR3 region has 16 residues. This chain's CDR3 is CASSDLALVAKNIQYF. CDR3 coding DNA: TGTGCCAGCAGTGATCTAGCCCTGGTGGCCAAAAACATTCAGTACTTC.

This clonotype was detected ten times or more. The chain has TRBV24-1 and TRBJ2-2, with D unresolved. The V and J ends lost 9 bases and 1 base respectively, with 8 bases between them. Germline CDR1 KGHDR, CDR2 SFDVKD. The CDR3 spans 13 residues. The CDR3 loop reads CATAARNTGELFF. CDR3 bases: TGTGCCACCGCCGCCAGGAACACCGGGGAGCTGTTTTTT.

This clonotype was observed at least ten times. The rearrangement joins TRBV29-1 to TRBJ1-2; D not resolved. CDR1 and CDR2 from the germline V gene are SQVTM and ANQGSEA. Trimming cost V 0 bases and J 8 bases, with 10 bases left between them. The CDR3 totals 12 residues. The chain's CDR3 is CSVEDAEEGYTF. The CDR3 DNA reads TGCAGCGTTGAAGATGCCGAGGAAGGCTACACCTTC. Together with reference TRBV29-1 and TRBJ1-2, the CDR3 gives the full variable domain: SAVISQKPSRDICQRGTSLTIQCQVDSQVTMMFWYRQQPGQSLTLIATANQGSEATYESGFVIDKFPISRPNLTFSTLTVSNMSPEDSSIYLCSVEDAEEGYTFGSGTRLTVV.

This clonotype was observed many times. The rearrangement joins TRBV20-1 to TRBJ1-6; possible D gene TRBD1, 6 bases. Deletions cut 5 bases from V and 9 bases from J, with 17 bases between. CDR1 and CDR2 (germline): DFQATT, SNEGSKA (reference sequence). CDR3 length: 14 amino acids. As DNA, the CDR3 is TGCAGTGCTGTAGAGCCCCAAGGGGGTTCACCCCTCCACTTT. The encoded protein is CSAVEPQGGSPLHF.

This clonotype was seen at least ten times. This chain links TRBV10-3 with TRBJ2-1; 13 nucleotides line up with TRBD2. Trimming cost V 0 bases and J 4 bases; bases outside gene matches: 3. CDR3 length: 17 residues. CDR1 is ENHRY and CDR2 is SYGVKD in the germline V gene. The CDR3 DNA is TGTGCCATCAGTGAGTCGACTAGCGGGGGGATGTACAATGAGCAGTTCTTC. Protein sequence: CAISESTSGGMYNEQFF.

This clonotype was seen more than once but under ten times. The chain carries TRBV11-2 and TRBJ2-3; 13 bases are a match to TRBD2. Germline trimming cut 2 bases from V and 0 bases from J; bases unmatched to any gene: 8. The CDR3 runs to 19 residues. Germline lookup yields CDR1 SGHAT and CDR2 FQNNGV. In DNA form, the CDR3 reads TGTGCCAGCAGCTTATACACTAGCGGGGGGGGAGGAAGCACAGATACGCAGTATTTT. Its translation is CASSLYTSGGGGSTDTQYF.

In this sample, this clonotype turned up many times. The J gene is TRBJ2-3, the V gene TRBV5-1; tentative D call: TRBD2 (5 bases). Germline loops: CDR1 SGHRS, CDR2 YFSETQ. The ends were cut back, 0 bases at V and 1 base at J, with 6 bases in the middle. CDR3 length: 14 amino acids. CDR3 sequence (DNA): TGCGCCAGCAGCTTGGGACTACGCACAGATACGCAGTATTTT. Translated, it gives CASSLGLRTDTQYF.

The rearrangement links TRBV2 to TRBJ1-2, with unresolved D. The germline V and J ends were trimmed by 7 bases and 4 bases, with 7 bases remaining between them. Germline-derived CDR1 and CDR2 are SNHLY and FYNNEI. The CDR3 sequence is 11 residues long. Here the CDR3 reads CASTAGYGYTF. The CDR3 coding sequence is TGTGCCAGCACGGCCGGCTATGGCTACACCTTC. Full variable domain (rest looked up from reference TRBV2 and TRBJ1-2): EPEVTQTPSHQVTQMGQEVILRCVPISNHLYFYWYRQILGQKVEFLVSFYNNEISEKSEIFDDQFSVERPDGSNFTLKIRSTKLEDSAMYFCASTAGYGYTFGSGTRLTVV.

There are many counts of this clonotype. The chain combines TRBV27 with TRBJ2-7, with 9 bases aligning to TRBD2. The V gene's germline CDR1 is MNHEY and CDR2 SMNVEV (reference sequence). The CDR3 totals 15 residues. With 8 bases clipped from V and 0 bases from J, the junction kept 8 bases outside the gene matches. CDR3 sequence reads: CASGTSGWTSYEQYF. The CDR3 region has the DNA TGTGCCAGCGGAACTAGCGGGTGGACCTCCTACGAGCAGTACTTC.

The rearrangement links TRBV27 to TRBJ1-4; D call uncertain. This CDR3 is built from 14 residues. In germline, CDR1 is MNHEY, CDR2 SMNVEV (reference sequence). Trimming cost V 5 bases and J 0 bases, with 7 bases left between them. CDR3 DNA sequence: TGTGCCAGCAGTGGGTCGGCAACTAATGAAAAACTGTTTTTT. Its protein product is CASSGSATNEKLFF.

This clonotype was seen only a few times. V and J are TRBV7-6 and TRBJ2-5, with 9 bases lining up with TRBD2. Per the germline V gene, CDR1 is SGHVS and CDR2 is FNYEAQ. The CDR3 sequence is 17 residues long. V was clipped by 0 bases and J by 4 bases; unmatched bases: 9. The CDR3 here is CASSLAYSAGGPETQYF. The CDR3, as DNA: TGTGCCAGCAGCTTAGCGTATTCGGCGGGGGGGCCAGAGACCCAGTACTTC.

This clonotype was detected many times. This chain links TRBV7-3 with TRBJ2-2; D unclear. The V and J ends lost 5 bases and 3 bases respectively, with 19 bases between them. There are 17 residues in the CDR3. The germline CDR1 and CDR2 sequences are SGHTA and FQGTGA. The CDR3 spells CASSPRWLTGDTGELFF. The DNA for the CDR3 is TGTGCCAGCAGCCCACGGTGGTTGACGGGCGACACCGGGGAGCTGTTTTTT.

The chain recombines TRBV5-1 with TRBJ2-5; D is uncertain. The CDR3 is made up of 13 amino acids. Trimming took 7 bases from V and 7 from J, leaving 17 bases between them. CDR1 and CDR2 from the germline V gene are SGHRS and YFSETQ. In DNA form, the CDR3 reads TGCGCCAGCGAGGTAGGGCAAAGAGGGACCCAGTACTTC. This sequence encodes CASEVGQRGTQYF.

This clonotype has at least ten counts. The chain couples TRBV27 to TRBJ1-6; D gene unclear. The V end was cut by 10 bases, the J end by 0 bases, with 10 bases between. The CDR3 sequence is 14 residues long. The V gene's germline CDR1 is MNHEY and CDR2 SMNVEV (reference sequence). The CDR3 DNA reads as TGTGCCATCAGGCAGAGCTCCTATAATTCACCCCTCCACTTT. Translated, it gives CAIRQSSYNSPLHF.

This clonotype was picked up many times. The chain couples TRBV5-1 to TRBJ2-1; 7 bases align to TRBD1. Trimming cost V 4 bases and J 8 bases; bases outside gene matches: 9. The CDR3 length is 14 residues. The germline CDR1 and CDR2 sequences are SGHRS and YFSETQ. CDR3 bases: TGCGCCAGCAGCCGACAGGGAGTTGTGGATGAGCAGTTCTTC. It encodes CASSRQGVVDEQFF.

This clonotype was detected a few times. The V and J genes are TRBV20-1 and TRBJ2-1; tentatively, D is TRBD2 (6 bases). Germline CDR1 DFQATT, CDR2 SNEGSKA (reference sequence). V was shortened by 4 bases and J by 7 bases, with 17 bases between the two germline ends. The CDR3 loop spans 14 amino acids. The CDR3 nucleotides read TGCAGTGCTAAGGAGGGGCACAAAATGAATGAGCAGTTCTTC. Translation: CSAKEGHKMNEQFF.

This rearrangement joins TRBV2 to TRBJ2-7; 7 bases match TRBD1. J was trimmed by 6 bases and V by 7 bases; bases with no gene match: 6. This CDR3 has 12 residues. CDR1 is SNHLY, CDR2 FYNNEI, per germline. The DNA for the CDR3 is TGTGCCAGCAACCAGGGGGTTGTCGAGCAGTACTTC. Translation: CASNQGVVEQYF.

This clonotype appeared a few times. This rearrangement joins TRBV6-1 to TRBJ2-7, with TRBD1 identical over 9 bases. CDR1 is MNHNS and CDR2 is SASEGT in the germline V gene. The CDR3 extends over 13 amino acids. V lost 6 bases and J lost 3; bases outside the gene matches: 3. CDR3 nucleotides: TGTGCCAGCAGACGGACAGGGGACTACGAGCAGTACTTC. It yields the protein CASRRTGDYEQYF.

This clonotype was counted many times. The J gene is TRBJ2-1, the V gene TRBV4-1, with TRBD2 as a possible D gene (5 bases). This CDR3 region has 15 residues. From germline, CDR1 is MGHRA and CDR2 YSYEKL. With 0 bases removed from V and 3 bases from J, the gap between germline ends came to 9 bases. The CDR3 DNA sequence: TGCGCCAGCAGCCAAGAAGACTACCTCTACAATGAGCAGTTCTTC. Its protein product is CASSQEDYLYNEQFF.

The chain employs TRBV5-1 and TRBJ2-7; 8 bases map to TRBD1. Germline lookup yields CDR1 SGHRS and CDR2 YFSETQ. V dropped 1 base and J dropped 5; count of bases not matched to a gene: 5. The CDR3 extends over 14 amino acids. The CDR3 DNA reads as TGCGCCAGCAGCTTGTCGACAGGGGCCAACGAGCAGTACTTC. Residues: CASSLSTGANEQYF.

This clonotype was picked up many times. The V gene is TRBV20-1, the J gene TRBJ2-1; no clear D. The germline CDR1 and CDR2 sequences are DFQATT and SNEGSKA (reference sequence). The CDR3 contains 11 residues. The V end lost 0 bases, the J end lost 10 bases, and 7 bases lay between the germline ends. For the CDR3, the DNA is TGCAGTGCTAGAGATGGATCCGAGCAGTTCTTC. This gives the protein CSARDGSEQFF.